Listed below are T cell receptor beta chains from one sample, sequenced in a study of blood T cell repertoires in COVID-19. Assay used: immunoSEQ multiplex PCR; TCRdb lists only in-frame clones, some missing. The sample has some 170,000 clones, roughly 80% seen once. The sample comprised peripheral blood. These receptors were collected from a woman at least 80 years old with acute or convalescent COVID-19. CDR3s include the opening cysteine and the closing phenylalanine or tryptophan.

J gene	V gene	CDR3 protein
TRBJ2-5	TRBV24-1	CATSDLNRDETQYF
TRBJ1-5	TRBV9	CASSPGEWEPQHF
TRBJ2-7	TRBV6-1	CASSEPERSRYEQYF
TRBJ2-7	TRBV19	CASSMGLAGVEQYF
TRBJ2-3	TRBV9	CASSTGLATINTQYF
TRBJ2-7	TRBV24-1	CATSDFKTVAYEQYF
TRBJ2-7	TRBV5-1	CASSYGLAGAKEQYF
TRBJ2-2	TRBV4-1	CASSQVAAVGGELFF
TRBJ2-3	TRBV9	CASSPYLGAAADTQYF
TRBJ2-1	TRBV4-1	CASSFTGNSGGQGEQFF
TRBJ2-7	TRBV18	CASSGPSRHEQYF
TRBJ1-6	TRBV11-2	CASSLARQGGALHF
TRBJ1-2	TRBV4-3	CASSQLGGQLNHYGYTF
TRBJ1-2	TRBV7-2	CASSLTVLYGYTF
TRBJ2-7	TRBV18	CASSPGTTTGEQYF
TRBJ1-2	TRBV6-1	CASSEGTGRYDGYTF
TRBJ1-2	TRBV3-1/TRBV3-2	CASSQGDRVNYGYTF
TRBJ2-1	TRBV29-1	CSVGGRDRTYNEQFF
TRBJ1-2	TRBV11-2	CASSLDLVGGQGYTF
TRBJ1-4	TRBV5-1	CASSPGTVVVRDEKLFF
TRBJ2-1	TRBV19	CASHSVDRDHNEQFF
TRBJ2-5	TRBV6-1	CASSEDPRAGFEYF
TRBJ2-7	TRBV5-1	CASSLETSVSEQYF
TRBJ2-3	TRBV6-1	CASSDRGMGPTDTQYF
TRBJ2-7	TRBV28	CASSSPGRDRGRHEQYF
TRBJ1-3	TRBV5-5	CASSPGTANFHSGNTIYF
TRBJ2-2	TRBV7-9	CASSLIPTGRITGELFF
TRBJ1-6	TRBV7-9	CASSPLSGGNSPLHF
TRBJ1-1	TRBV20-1	CSAPRYTEAFF
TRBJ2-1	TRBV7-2	CASSPGLAGGEQFF
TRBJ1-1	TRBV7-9	CASSTQGLVGSEAFF
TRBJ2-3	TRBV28	CASSFPPRVPGGTDTQYF
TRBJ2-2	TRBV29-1	CSAGQGPNTGELFF
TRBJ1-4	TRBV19	CASSLQGATNEKLFF
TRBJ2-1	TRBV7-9	CASSWPGLAGSYNEQFF
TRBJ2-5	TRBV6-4	CASSDPSPEGFSLPQYF
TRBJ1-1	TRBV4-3	CASSRDLFSTEAFF
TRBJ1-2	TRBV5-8	CASSSSGVGDYGYTF
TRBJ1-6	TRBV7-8	CASSLRRFTYNSPLHF
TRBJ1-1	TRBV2	CASSYTENTEAFF
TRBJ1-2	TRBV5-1	CASSPGTGANYGYTF
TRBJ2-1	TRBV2	CASSELGGGYNEQFF
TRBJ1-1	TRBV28	CASSLGGFEAFF
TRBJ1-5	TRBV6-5	CASRAGTGGGQPQHF
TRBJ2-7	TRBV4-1	CASSQEGGGLGGGEQYF
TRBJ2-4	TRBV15	CATSRTTSGREYF
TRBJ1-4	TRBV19	CASSQTGNHEKLFF
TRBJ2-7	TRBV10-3	CATRREYEQYF